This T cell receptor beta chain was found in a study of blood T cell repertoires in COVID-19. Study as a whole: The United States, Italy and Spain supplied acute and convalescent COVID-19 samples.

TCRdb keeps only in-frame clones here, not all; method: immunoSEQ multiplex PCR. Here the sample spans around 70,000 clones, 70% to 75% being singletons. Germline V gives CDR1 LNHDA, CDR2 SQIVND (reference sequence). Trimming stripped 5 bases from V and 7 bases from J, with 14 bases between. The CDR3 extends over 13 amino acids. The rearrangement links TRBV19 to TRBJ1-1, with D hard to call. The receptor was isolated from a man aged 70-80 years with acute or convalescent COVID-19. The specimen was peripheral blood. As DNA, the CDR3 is TGTGCCAGTAGTCCTGGACTCCTGGTTGAAGCTTTCTTT. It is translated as CASSPGLLVEAFF.